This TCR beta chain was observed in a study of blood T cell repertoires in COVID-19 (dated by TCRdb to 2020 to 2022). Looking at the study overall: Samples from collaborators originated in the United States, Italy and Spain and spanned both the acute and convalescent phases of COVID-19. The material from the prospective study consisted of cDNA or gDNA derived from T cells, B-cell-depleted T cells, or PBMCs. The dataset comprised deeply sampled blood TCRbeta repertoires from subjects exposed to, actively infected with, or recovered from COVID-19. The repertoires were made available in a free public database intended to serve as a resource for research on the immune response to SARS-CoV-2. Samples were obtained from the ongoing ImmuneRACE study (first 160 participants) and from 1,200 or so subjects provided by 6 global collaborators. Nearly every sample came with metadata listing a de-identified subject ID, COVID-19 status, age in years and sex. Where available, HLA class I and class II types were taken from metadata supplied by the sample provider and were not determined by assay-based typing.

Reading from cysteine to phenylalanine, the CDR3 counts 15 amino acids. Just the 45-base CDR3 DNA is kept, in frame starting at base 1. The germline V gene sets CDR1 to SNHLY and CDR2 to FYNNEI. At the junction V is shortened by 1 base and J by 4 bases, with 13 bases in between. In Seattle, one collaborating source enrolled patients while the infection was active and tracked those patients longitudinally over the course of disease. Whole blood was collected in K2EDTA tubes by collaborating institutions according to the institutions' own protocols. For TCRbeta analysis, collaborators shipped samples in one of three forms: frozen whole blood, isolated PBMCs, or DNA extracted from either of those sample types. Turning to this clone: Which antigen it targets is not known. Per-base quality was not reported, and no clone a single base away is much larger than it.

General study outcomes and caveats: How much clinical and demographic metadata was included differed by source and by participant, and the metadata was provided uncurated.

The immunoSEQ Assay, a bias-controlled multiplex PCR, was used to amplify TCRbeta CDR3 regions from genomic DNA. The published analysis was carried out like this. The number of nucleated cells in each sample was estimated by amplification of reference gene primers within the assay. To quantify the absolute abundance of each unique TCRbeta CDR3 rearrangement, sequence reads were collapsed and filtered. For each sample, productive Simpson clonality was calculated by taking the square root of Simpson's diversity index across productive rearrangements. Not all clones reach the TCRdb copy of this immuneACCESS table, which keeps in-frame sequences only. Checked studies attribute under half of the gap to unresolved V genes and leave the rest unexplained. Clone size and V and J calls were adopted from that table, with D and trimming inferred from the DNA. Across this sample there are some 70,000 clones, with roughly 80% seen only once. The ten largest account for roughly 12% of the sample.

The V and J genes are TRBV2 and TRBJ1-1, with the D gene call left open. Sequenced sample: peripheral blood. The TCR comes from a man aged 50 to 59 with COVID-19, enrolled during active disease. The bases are TGTGCCAGCAGTGAAGTTCCGGGGATGGGCACTGAAGCTTTCTTT. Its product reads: CASSEVPGMGTEAFF.